The rows below give T cell receptor beta chains drawn from one sample of a study of memory CD8 T cells in hepatitis C reinfection. Repertoires were generated with immunoSEQ multiplex PCR, while TCRdb's copy carries only in-frame clones and drops some. The sample consists of around 47,000 clones, around nine tenths of them appearing once. Sequencing was done on a sample of naive CD8+ T cells sorted from blood. The receptor set was obtained from a young man with hepatitis C virus infection. Both conserved end residues are part of each CDR3. A D gene is named only where the DNA matches it firmly. Some rows have no size entry. The others give once, few or many, or a class for an expanded clone.

V gene	CDR3 length	clone size	J gene	D gene	CDR3 protein	CDR3 DNA
TRBV11-2	15	.	TRBJ2-2	.	CASSSNLANTGELFF	TGTGCCAGCAGCTCAAACCTAGCGAACACCGGGGAGCTGTTTTTT
TRBV10-3	16	.	TRBJ2-5	TRBD1	CAISRQDRGNQETQYF	TGTGCCATCAGTAGACAGGACAGGGGGAACCAAGAGACCCAGTACTTC
TRBV6-5	11	.	TRBJ1-2	.	CASSYHRGYTF	TGTGCCAGCAGTTATCATCGGGGCTACACCTTC
TRBV27	17	.	TRBJ2-7	TRBD2	CASSLSFGDYDLYEQYF	TGTGCCAGCAGTTTGAGTTTTGGGGACTACGATCTCTACGAGCAGTACTTC
TRBV9	15	.	TRBJ1-3	.	CASSAIGTSGNTIYF	TGTGCCAGCAGCGCAATAGGGACATCTGGAAACACCATATATTTT
TRBV12-5	14	.	TRBJ2-5	.	CASGLTGGGETQYF	TGTGCTAGTGGACTCACAGGGGGGGGAGAGACCCAGTACTTC
TRBV11-2	15	.	TRBJ2-1	.	CASSLVAALSNEQFF	TGTGCCAGCAGCTTAGTAGCAGCTCTTTCCAATGAGCAGTTCTTC
TRBV7-9	18	.	TRBJ1-1	.	CASSLVQVVQVGNTEAFF	TGTGCCAGCAGCTTAGTACAGGTAGTACAAGTAGGGAACACTGAAGCTTTCTTT
TRBV30	13	.	TRBJ1-5	.	CASYRASDQPQHF	TGTGCCTCTTACAGGGCCTCCGATCAGCCCCAGCATTTT
TRBV6-1	16	.	TRBJ2-2	TRBD2	CASSDPSGSNTGELFF	TGTGCCAGCAGTGATCCTAGCGGTTCGAACACCGGGGAGCTGTTTTTT
TRBV14	17	.	TRBJ2-1	TRBD2	CASSQRVAGAFYNEQFF	TGTGCCAGCAGCCAAAGGGTAGCGGGGGCCTTTTACAATGAGCAGTTCTTC
TRBV9	19	.	TRBJ2-3	TRBD2	CASSVDGLAELSSTDTQYF	TGTGCCAGCAGCGTAGACGGACTAGCGGAGCTGTCTAGCACAGATACGCAGTATTTT
TRBV19	16	.	TRBJ2-1	TRBD2	CASSAAGAPGYNEQFF	TGTGCCAGTAGTGCAGCGGGAGCCCCCGGTTACAATGAGCAGTTCTTC
TRBV27	15	once	TRBJ2-7	.	CASGYRGFGSYEQYF	TGTGCCAGCGGCTATAGGGGGTTCGGATCCTACGAGCAGTACTTC
TRBV5-6	14	.	TRBJ1-1	.	CASSLLADNTEAFF	TGTGCCAGCAGCTTGTTGGCGGATAACACTGAAGCTTTCTTT
TRBV10-3	15	.	TRBJ1-2	.	CAISGYRNANYGYTF	TGTGCCATCAGTGGTTACAGAAACGCTAACTATGGCTACACCTTC
TRBV6-5	13	.	TRBJ1-2	.	CASSQGLYYGYTF	TGTGCCAGCAGCCAGGGACTGTACTATGGCTACACCTTC
TRBV11-2	14	.	TRBJ2-7	.	CASSSINTRGEQYF	TGTGCCAGCAGCTCCATCAACACTAGAGGCGAGCAGTACTTC
TRBV13	13	.	TRBJ1-2	TRBD1	CASSPRTGIGYTF	TGTGCCAGCAGCCCGCGGACAGGGATTGGCTACACCTTC
TRBV4-1	18	.	TRBJ2-3	.	CASSPLGDSITSTDTQYF	TGCGCCAGCAGCCCCCTTGGCGACAGTATTACTAGCACAGATACGCAGTATTTT
TRBV6-5	15	.	TRBJ2-3	TRBD2	CASSYFSGSKGTQYF	TGTGCCAGCAGTTACTTTAGCGGGAGTAAGGGTACGCAGTATTTT
TRBV6-4	11	.	TRBJ1-2	.	CASSDNIGYTF	TGTGCCAGCAGTGACAACATTGGCTACACCTTC
TRBV4-1	13	.	TRBJ2-2	TRBD1	CASSLTGGGELFF	TGCGCCAGCAGCCTTACAGGGGGCGGGGAGCTGTTTTTT
TRBV7-9	17	once	TRBJ2-1	TRBD1	CASKPMMGQVSHNEQFF	TGTGCCAGCAAGCCGATGATGGGACAGGTTTCCCACAATGAGCAGTTCTTC
TRBV11-2	13	.	TRBJ1-6	.	CASSFRADSPLHF	TGTGCCAGCAGCTTCAGGGCGGATTCACCCCTCCACTTT
TRBV10-2	14	.	TRBJ2-3	TRBD1	CASSAGGRADTQYF	TGCGCCAGCAGTGCAGGGGGCAGGGCAGATACGCAGTATTTT
TRBV7-9	17	.	TRBJ2-1	TRBD2	CASSPRTSGRAGDEQFF	TGTGCCAGCAGCCCCCGGACTAGCGGGAGGGCCGGGGATGAGCAGTTCTTC
TRBV11-2	16	.	TRBJ2-1	.	CASSPLWGDQENEQFF	TGTGCCAGCAGCCCTCTGTGGGGCGATCAAGAAAATGAGCAGTTCTTC
TRBV6-1	13	.	TRBJ2-2	.	CASSTSNTGELFF	.
TRBV27	11	.	TRBJ2-7	TRBD2	CATVRGAEQYF	TGTGCCACAGTGCGGGGGGCCGAGCAGTACTTC
TRBV5-4	15	.	TRBJ2-7	.	CASSPGDRGSYEQYF	TGTGCCAGCAGTCCAGGGGATAGAGGCTCCTACGAGCAGTACTTC
TRBV29-1	14	.	TRBJ1-1	TRBD1	CSVEDLDRGTEAFF	TGCAGCGTTGAAGATCTGGACAGGGGCACTGAAGCTTTCTTT
TRBV7-8	13	once	TRBJ2-2	.	CASSSSVTGELFF	TGTGCCAGCAGCTCCAGCGTCACCGGGGAGCTGTTTTTT
TRBV2	15	few	TRBJ1-4	.	CASSPVREGNEKLFF	TGTGCCAGCAGCCCCGTCAGGGAGGGTAACGAAAAACTGTTTTTT
TRBV7-9	16	.	TRBJ2-1	.	CASSPNRDFKYNEQFF	TGTGCCAGCAGCCCGAACCGGGACTTTAAGTACAATGAGCAGTTCTTC
TRBV28	14	.	TRBJ2-7	TRBD2	CASSFGGSPYEQYF	TGTGCCAGCAGTTTCGGCGGGAGTCCCTACGAGCAGTACTTC
TRBV10-2	14	.	TRBJ2-7	TRBD1	CASSYTGGDYEQYF	TGCGCCAGCAGTTACACAGGGGGCGACTACGAGCAGTACTTC
TRBV27	16	.	TRBJ1-6	TRBD1	CASSASAQGANSPLHF	TGTGCCAGCAGTGCGTCGGCACAGGGGGCGAATTCACCCCTCCACTTT
TRBV28	17	.	TRBJ2-1	TRBD2	CASSPRLAGGFDNEQFF	TGTGCCAGCAGTCCCCGACTAGCGGGAGGCTTCGACAATGAGCAGTTCTTC
TRBV4-3	15	.	TRBJ1-1	.	CASSQNPQGATEAFF	TGCGCCAGCAGCCAAAATCCACAGGGAGCGACTGAAGCTTTCTTT
TRBV28	17	once	TRBJ1-3	TRBD1	CASRRIAWGQGTNTIYF	TGTGCCAGCAGGCGTATTGCTTGGGGACAGGGGACGAACACCATATATTTT
TRBV5-4	14	once	TRBJ2-7	.	CASSYLGADYEQYF	TGTGCCAGCAGCTACCTTGGGGCAGACTACGAGCAGTACTTC
TRBV7-9	14	.	TRBJ1-2	.	CASERSAEYYGYTF	TGTGCCAGCGAGCGTAGCGCCGAGTACTATGGCTACACCTTC
TRBV6-6	16	.	TRBJ2-7	TRBD1	CASSPLSEQGLYEQYF	TGTGCCAGCAGTCCCCTTTCTGAACAGGGGCTGTACGAGCAGTACTTC
TRBV30	13	.	TRBJ2-2	TRBD1	CAWETGGGGELFF	TGTGCCTGGGAGACAGGGGGCGGCGGGGAGCTGTTTTTT
TRBV9	15	.	TRBJ1-2	.	CASSGRGPSPNGYTF	TGTGCCAGCAGCGGAAGAGGGCCTTCGCCTAATGGCTACACCTTC
TRBV9	16	.	TRBJ2-7	.	CASSVAQWRSDSEQYF	TGTGCCAGCAGCGTAGCCCAGTGGAGGTCGGACTCCGAGCAGTACTTC
TRBV28	14	.	TRBJ2-7	.	CASSKAEFSYEQYF	TGTGCCAGCAGCAAGGCGGAGTTCTCCTACGAGCAGTACTTC
TRBV10-3	13	.	TRBJ2-1	.	CAISPTRYNEQFF	TGTGCCATCAGTCCTACGAGATACAATGAGCAGTTCTTC
TRBV5-1	14	.	TRBJ2-2	.	CASSGLPETGELFF	TGCGCCAGCAGCGGCCTCCCGGAGACCGGGGAGCTGTTTTTT